The clone carrying this T cell receptor beta chain was observed once. The antigen is not known. This sample was taken from a study of immune heterogeneity within non-small cell lung tumors. The study, taken as a whole, reports: Although only moderate, the correlation of local T-cell clonality with local tumor mutational burden was significant (R about 0.34).

It was a multiplex PCR that amplified TCR beta CDR3, with 32 V and 13 J primers. MiXCR, run by TCRdb on the multiplex PCR reads, gives a single entry per CDR3 protein. Among around 2,700 distinct CDR3 sequences listed, about 25% were seen once. With approximately 600 ng used per sample, the template was genomic DNA from bulk tumor. Biopsies that were spaced far apart were taken, several per primary tumor, during surgery. Patients underwent curative surgery for untreated, newly diagnosed non-small cell lung cancer. Each donor was a newly diagnosed non-small cell lung cancer patient undergoing surgery with curative intent. Sequenced sample: lung tumor tissue. This TCR was recovered from a female donor with non-small cell lung cancer.

This chain's CDR3 is CASSESLFREAFF. CDR3 nucleotide sequence: TGTGCCAGCAGCGAATCCCTATTTCGTGAAGCTTTCTTT. V usage is TRBV9 and J usage is TRBJ1-1; D uncertain. Germline values: CDR1 SGDLS, CDR2 YYNGEE. The length of the CDR3 is 13 residues. V lost 3 bases, J lost 7 bases, and 13 bases lay in between.